This TCR beta chain was captured by sequencing in a study of cytomegalovirus exposure and HLA in healthy donors. Study-wide background: HLA-typed donors were the source of approximately 80 million unique TCRs held in an early data release.

The PCR made use of 60 Vbeta and 13 Jbeta primers. Clones were sequenced by immunoSEQ multiplex PCR, and TCRdb holds only the in-frame ones, with some missing. The table has around 150,000 clones, roughly 77% seen once. Germline CDR1 reads SNHLY; CDR2 reads FYNNEI. V lost 4 bases to trimming and J lost 6 bases; unmatched junction nucleotides: 15. The CDR3 runs 18 residues. The chain is built from TRBV2 and TRBJ2-7; TRBD2 agrees at 13 bases. Sequencing input: PBMCs. This sequence was found in a male donor in good health and CMV-seronegative. The CDR3 loop is CASSVNRERTSGSTEQYF. In DNA form, the CDR3 reads TGTGCCAGCAGTGTTAATAGGGAGAGGACTAGCGGGAGCACCGAGCAGTACTTC.